One sample yielded the 23 T cell receptor beta chains listed below, sequenced in a study of shared clonotypes between healthy human individuals (TCRdb year 2020). Library creation used the immunoSEQ multiplex PCR assay. TCRdb retrieved this table from immuneACCESS and kept in-frame rearrangements only. Not all clones are present; in checked studies, unresolved V genes account for under half, and no reason is known for the remainder. The sample profile shows about 2 million clones; less than 95% of them were found once. Of the sample, 1% to 1.5% is held by the ten largest clones. CD8 naive samples were CD45RO-negative cells positively selected for CCR7, giving a CD45RA+CCR7+ population that excluded TemRA cells. Material for sequencing was naive CD8+ T cells sorted from blood. This specimen's cell subset or site label, per the study, means: CD45RA+CCR7+. These receptors all come from a man between 18 and 29 years old in good health.

The rearrangement joins TRBV7-9 to TRBJ2-7, with D possibly TRBD1 on 6 matching bases. The CDR3 consists of 14 residues. The germline CDR1 and CDR2 sequences are SEHNR and FQNEAQ (reference sequence). The V and J ends lost 2 bases and 1 base respectively, with 9 bases between them. CDR3 nucleotide sequence: TGTGCCAGCAGCTTACTAGGGGGATCCTACGAGCAGTACTTC. Protein: CASSLLGGSYEQYF.

The chain employs TRBV5-5 and TRBJ2-7, with D perhaps TRBD1 (7 bases). The CDR3 totals 17 residues. V was cut by 2 bases and J by 0 bases, with 18 bases left in between. CDR1 is SGHKS and CDR2 is YYEKEE in the germline V gene (reference sequence). The CDR3 loop is CASSFLAGGGVSYEQYF. CDR3 DNA: TGTGCCAGCAGCTTCCTTGCAGGGGGAGGTGTCTCCTACGAGCAGTACTTC. Looking up the rest from reference TRBV5-5 and TRBJ2-7 gives the full variable domain: DAGVTQSPTHLIKTRGQQVTLRCSPISGHKSVSWYQQVLGQGPQFIFQYYEKEERGRGNFPDRFSARQFPNYSSELNVNALLLGDSALYLCASSFLAGGGVSYEQYFGPGTRLTVT.

This clone was seen once. The V and J genes are TRBV13 and TRBJ1-1; D is unresolved. Germline lookup yields CDR1 PRHDT and CDR2 FYEKMQ (reference sequence). V dropped 5 bases and J dropped 4 bases, with 8 bases sitting between them. This CDR3 spans 12 amino acids. CDR3 sequence (DNA): TGTGCCAGCAGCCCCGGAAGCACTGAAGCTTTCTTT. It specifies CASSPGSTEAFF.

The chain links TRBV11-3 to TRBJ2-7; 10 bases map to TRBD1. With 4 bases clipped from V and 5 bases from J, the junction kept 5 bases outside the gene matches. CDR1 is SGHNT and CDR2 is YENEEA in the germline V gene. The CDR3 has 14 residues. CDR3 bases: TGTGCCAGCAGCTCCGGACAGGGGGACGACGAGCAGTACTTC. Its translation is CASSSGQGDDEQYF.

V usage is TRBV12-5 and J usage is TRBJ1-1; no definite D call. The ends were cut back, 0 bases at V and 5 bases at J, with 19 bases in the middle. Germline loops: CDR1 LGHNT, CDR2 FRNRAP. The length of the CDR3 is 17 residues. DNA for the CDR3: TGTGCTAGTGGTTTGGTAGACGGTTGGGTGGGAAGGACTGAAGCTTTCTTT. This gives the protein CASGLVDGWVGRTEAFF.

This sequence joins TRBV30 and TRBJ1-2; D is uncertain. The germline CDR1 and CDR2 sequences are GTSNPN and SVGIG (reference sequence). The CDR3 loop spans 13 amino acids. CDR3 sequence reads: CAMIPGSDYGYTF. In nucleotides, the CDR3 is TGTGCAATGATACCGGGGTCCGACTATGGCTACACCTTC.

The chain recombines TRBV13 with TRBJ1-1; maybe TRBD1 (5 bases). Trimming took off 0 bases at V and 3 bases at J, with 14 bases between the two ends. Germline CDR1 and CDR2: PRHDT and FYEKMQ (reference sequence). The CDR3 loop spans 16 amino acids. CDR3 DNA sequence: TGTGCCAGCAGCTTAGGCCTCGGGGACCGGCACACTGAAGCTTTCTTT. This encodes CASSLGLGDRHTEAFF.

The chain is built from TRBV10-1 and TRBJ2-2; D gene uncertain. The germline V gene has CDR1 WNHNN and CDR2 SYGVQD (reference sequence). The CDR3 covers 13 residues. Trimming stripped 2 bases from V and 3 bases from J, with 4 bases between. For the CDR3, the DNA is TGCGCCAGCAGTGAGGACTACACCGGGGAGCTGTTTTTT. Residues: CASSEDYTGELFF.

The V and J genes are TRBV7-3 and TRBJ2-7, with TRBD2 as a possible D gene (6 bases). The CDR3 length is 12 residues. Germline CDR1 SGHTA, CDR2 FQGTGA. The germline V and J ends were trimmed by 4 bases and 7 bases, with 11 bases remaining between them. CDR3 loop: CASSSPGVEQYF. For the CDR3, the DNA is TGTGCCAGCAGCTCCCCGGGGGTGGAGCAGTACTTC.

The CDR3: CASSVGESPLHF. CDR3 coding DNA: TGTGCCAGCAGTGTCGGCGAATCACCCCTCCACTTT. The chain combines TRBV25-1 with TRBJ1-6; unclear D gene. The germline CDR1 and CDR2 sequences are MGHDK and SYGVNS. The CDR3 is 12 amino acids. Trimming pared 4 bases from V and 10 bases from J, leaving 8 bases between.

This chain links TRBV27 with TRBJ1-6; tentative D call: TRBD1 (5 bases). The CDR3 extends over 13 amino acids. Germline loops: CDR1 MNHEY, CDR2 SMNVEV (reference sequence). V lost 0 bases to trimming and J lost 13 bases, with 10 bases between them. Here the CDR3 reads CASSLSGQTPLHF. CDR3 coding DNA: TGTGCCAGCAGTTTATCGGGGCAGACCCCCCTCCACTTT.

This clone occurred once. V and J are TRBV9 and TRBJ2-7; the D is unclear. V was shortened by 0 bases and J by 6 bases, with 13 bases between the two germline ends. In germline, CDR1 is SGDLS, CDR2 YYNGEE. CDR3 length equals 14 residues. As DNA, the CDR3 is TGTGCCAGCAGCGTAGGTGGCGGACCCACCGAGCAGTACTTC. Amino acids: CASSVGGGPTEQYF.

V and J are TRBV5-4 and TRBJ2-2; a weak D match, TRBD1 (5 bases). CDR1 is SGHNT and CDR2 is YYREEE in the germline V gene (reference sequence). The germline V and J ends were trimmed by 1 base and 6 bases, with 10 bases remaining between them. The CDR3 covers 14 residues. In nucleotides, the CDR3 is TGTGCCAGCAGCTTGAGGTGGGGCTCCGGGGAGCTGTTTTTT. The encoded protein is CASSLRWGSGELFF.

Of note for this clone: The sample contains more than one DNA sequence encoding this CDR3. J is TRBJ1-1 and V is TRBV19, with D uncertain. Germline loops: CDR1 LNHDA, CDR2 SQIVND (reference sequence). This CDR3 is built from 11 residues. The germline V and J ends were trimmed by 1 base and 5 bases, with 2 bases remaining between them. DNA for the CDR3: TGTGCCAGTAGTATAGGTACTGAAGCTTTCTTT. This encodes CASSIGTEAFF. Looking up the rest from reference TRBV19 and TRBJ1-1 gives the full variable domain: DGGITQSPKYLFRKEGQNVTLSCEQNLNHDAMYWYRQDPGQGLRLIYYSQIVNDFQKGDIAEGYSVSREKKESFPLTVTSAQKNPTAFYLCASSIGTEAFFGQGTRLTVV.

This rearrangement joins TRBV11-2 to TRBJ2-7; 8 bases fit TRBD2. The CDR3 is 17 residues long. The ends lost 3 bases at V and 5 bases at J; junction bases unmatched: 15. Germline CDR1 is SGHAT and CDR2 is FQNNGV. This chain's CDR3 is CASSLPERLAFTHEQYF. CDR3 sequence (DNA): TGTGCCAGCAGCTTGCCTGAACGACTAGCGTTTACACACGAGCAGTACTTC.

The chain joins TRBV19 to TRBJ1-6, with a possible D match to TRBD1 (5 bases). The CDR3 consists of 17 residues. Germline V lookup: CDR1 LNHDA, CDR2 SQIVND (reference sequence). Trimming stripped 6 bases from V and 5 bases from J, with 20 bases between. CDR3 sequence reads: CASREFLTGRNNSPLHF. In nucleotides, the CDR3 is TGTGCCAGTAGAGAATTTCTTACAGGTAGGAATAATTCACCCCTCCACTTT.

This chain connects TRBV7-9 to TRBJ2-7; D gene ambiguous. Trimming removed 1 base from V and 1 base from J, with 14 bases in between. This CDR3 spans 16 amino acids. CDR1 is SEHNR and CDR2 is FQNEAQ in the germline V gene (reference sequence). This chain's CDR3 is CASSLVGGRLSYEQYF. The CDR3 coding sequence is TGTGCCAGCAGCTTAGTTGGCGGCAGATTGTCCTACGAGCAGTACTTC. The full variable domain, with the rest looked up from reference TRBV7-9 and TRBJ2-7, is DTGVSQNPRHKITKRGQNVTFRCDPISEHNRLYWYRQTLGQGPEFLTYFQNEAQLEKSRLLSDRFSAERPKGSFSTLEIQRTEQGDSAMYLCASSLVGGRLSYEQYFGPGTRLTVT.

The V gene is TRBV10-3, the J gene TRBJ2-2, with D possibly being TRBD2 (7 bases). V shed 10 bases and J shed 8 bases, with 23 bases lying between them. This CDR3 region has 15 residues. Germline loops: CDR1 ENHRY, CDR2 SYGVKD. In DNA form, the CDR3 reads TGTGCCACCTCTTTGGGGGGGGCCTTTTTGGGGGAGCTGTTTTTT. The encoded protein is CATSLGGAFLGELFF.

This clone was detected only once. The chain has TRBV9 and TRBJ2-7, with a tentative D call TRBD2 (6 bases). CDR3 size: 14 residues. Between the trimmed V and J ends, which lost 6 bases and 0 bases, there was a span of 13 bases. Germline CDR1 and CDR2: SGDLS and YYNGEE. The CDR3, as DNA: TGTGCCAGCAATGTGGAGGGGAGCTCCTACGAGCAGTACTTC. The encoded protein is CASNVEGSSYEQYF.

This clone was seen once. The chain couples TRBV4-1 to TRBJ2-3, with a weak D call TRBD1 (6 bases). The CDR3 runs to 15 residues. Trimming removed 1 base at V and 2 bases at J, with 10 bases between. CDR1 is MGHRA and CDR2 is YSYEKL in the germline V gene. In DNA, the CDR3 is TGCGCCAGCAGCCAAGGGACAGCCCCCACAGATACGCAGTATTTT. This translates into CASSQGTAPTDTQYF.

The chain links TRBV13 to TRBJ2-3; D may be TRBD1 or TRBD2 (6 bases each). Germline-derived CDR1 and CDR2 are PRHDT and FYEKMQ (reference sequence). The CDR3 is 15 amino acids. Trimming removed 5 bases from V and 3 bases from J, with 15 bases in between. DNA of the CDR3: TGTGCCAGCAGCCCGTGGGGGGCTGCTACAGATACGCAGTATTTT. Its translation: CASSPWGAATDTQYF.

Of note for this clone: The sample holds other DNA sequences that translate to the same CDR3. This chain uses TRBV4-1 with TRBJ2-2, with no clear D. This CDR3 contains 14 residues. Germline V gene sequence: CDR1 MGHRA, CDR2 YSYEKL. Trimming removed 2 bases from V and 5 bases from J, with 9 bases in between. The CDR3 sequence: CASSQRSGTGELFF. The DNA of the CDR3 is TGCGCCAGCAGCCAAAGGTCAGGAACCGGGGAGCTGTTTTTT.

V usage is TRBV10-1 and J usage is TRBJ2-3; D may be TRBD2 (5 bases). Trimming left V 5 bases short and J 6 bases short, with 12 bases between. Germline CDR1 reads WNHNN; CDR2 reads SYGVQD (reference sequence). The CDR3 has 13 amino acids. The DNA for the CDR3 is TGCGCCAGCAGTAGGAGGACGAGTGATACGCAGTATTTT. It codes for CASSRRTSDTQYF.